The clone carrying this T cell receptor (beta chain) was counted ten times or more. What it recognizes is unknown. The CDR3 covers 15 residues. Trimming took off 4 bases at V and 0 bases at J, with 11 bases between the two ends. CDR1 and CDR2 (germline): SGHKS, YYEKEE (reference sequence). Sorting recovered naive CD8 T cells on a CD8+CD4-CCR7+CD45RA+ profile. The data were taken from a study of molecular identifiers for immune sequencing clone quantification. Whole-study findings and limits: Sizes of clones that are highly expanded could be underestimated (if identical TCR molecules share a barcode).

Making the bulk TCR libraries relied on previously described methods and listed TCR primers. TCRdb reprocessed the PCR reads via MiXCR and lists one record per CDR3 protein. The sample holds hundreds of thousands of distinct CDR3 sequences; about 25% are singletons and the top ten take approximately 0.75%. The TCR sequence derives from a human donor in good health. Some libraries in this study had Jurkat cell RNA spiked in. Material: naive CD8+ T cells from blood, with Jurkat cell RNA spiked in. Stated subset: FACS-sorted CD8+CD4-CCR7+CD45RA+ naive T cells. This rearrangement joins TRBV5-5 to TRBJ2-1; D unclear. This CDR3 is CASSPQRSSYNEQFF. In DNA, the CDR3 is TGTGCCAGCAGCCCGCAGAGAAGCTCCTACAATGAGCAGTTCTTC.